The rows below give T cell receptor beta chains drawn from one sample of a study of shared T cell receptors in the human thymus. Libraries were prepared by immunoSEQ multiplex PCR; TCRdb keeps only in-frame clonotypes and omits some of them. Among 500,000 to 550,000 clones listed, around 78% were seen once. Separately, the same data were catalogued under a study of human thymus T cells.

Sequencing input: thymocytes. The receptors derive from a boy under three years old with a congenital heart defect. CDR3s include the opening cysteine and the closing phenylalanine or tryptophan. D genes are given only for firm matches. A row's size may be missing; if present it is once, few, many or a size class.

>.|.|TRBV5-4|TRBJ2-4
CASSPAGFENIQYF
TGTGCCAGCAGCCCCGCGGGGTTCGAGAACATTCAGTACTTC
>TRBD2|.|TRBV15|TRBJ2-3
CATSSLKTSGRADTQYF
TGTGCCACCAGCAGCCTTAAGACTAGCGGGAGGGCAGATACGCAGTATTTT
>TRBD1|few|TRBV28|TRBJ1-2
CASSPGQVTNYGYTF
TGTGCCAGCAGTCCCGGACAGGTCACTAACTATGGCTACACCTTC
>TRBD1|.|TRBV6-7|TRBJ1-5
CASSSTGTGNQPQHF
TGTGCCAGCAGCTCGACCGGGACAGGCAATCAGCCCCAGCATTTT
>TRBD2|.|TRBV27|TRBJ2-1
CASSLPKRENLWDEQFF
TGTGCCAGCAGTCTCCCCAAGCGGGAGAACTTGTGGGATGAGCAGTTCTTC
>.|.|TRBV2|TRBJ2-3
CASREKTRTQYF
TGTGCCAGCAGGGAAAAGACTAGGACGCAGTATTTT
>.|.|TRBV28|TRBJ2-5
CASRRTLETQYF
TGTGCCAGCAGGCGTACCTTAGAGACCCAGTACTTC
>.|.|TRBV29-1|TRBJ2-7
CSVRVSLYEQYF
TGCAGCGTCCGGGTCTCTCTTTACGAGCAGTACTTC
>.|.|TRBV6-5|TRBJ1-1
CASSYSGGDTEAFF
TGTGCCAGCAGTTACTCCGGGGGGGACACTGAAGCTTTCTTT
>.|.|TRBV21-1|TRBJ2-2
CASSRRDRNITNTGELFF
TGTGCCAGCAGCAGAAGGGACAGGAACATTACGAACACCGGGGAGCTGTTTTTT
>TRBD2|.|TRBV4-3|TRBJ2-2
CASSQLFLGLAGGPTGELFF
TGCGCCAGCAGCCAATTGTTTTTGGGACTAGCGGGAGGGCCGACCGGGGAGCTGTTTTTT
>TRBD1|.|TRBV29-1|TRBJ1-1
CSVEERQGTRWEAFF
TGCAGCGTTGAAGAGAGACAGGGTACTAGATGGGAAGCTTTCTTT
>TRBD1|.|TRBV28|TRBJ1-1
CASLEDRGQPEAFF
TGTGCCAGCTTAGAAGACAGGGGACAGCCTGAAGCTTTCTTT
>TRBD2|.|TRBV5-5|TRBJ2-1
CASRIGTSGRQLNEQFF
TGTGCCAGCCGGATTGGGACTAGCGGGAGGCAGCTTAATGAGCAGTTCTTC
>TRBD1|.|TRBV25-1|TRBJ2-4
CASTSGGHIQYF
TGTGCCAGCACCTCAGGGGGTCACATTCAGTACTTC
>.|.|TRBV5-4|TRBJ1-1
CASSLVYGVNTEAFF
TGTGCCAGCAGCTTGGTTTACGGAGTGAACACTGAAGCTTTCTTT
>TRBD1|.|TRBV28|TRBJ2-7
CASSEEGTGWHEQYF
TGTGCCAGCAGTGAGGAGGGGACAGGGTGGCACGAGCAGTACTTC
>.|.|TRBV7-8|TRBJ1-3
CASSLAGYGNTIYF
TGTGCCAGCAGCTTAGCCGGTTATGGAAACACCATATATTTT
>.|few|TRBV5-4|TRBJ1-2
CASSLDREGYGYTF
TGTGCCAGCAGCTTGGACAGGGAGGGCTATGGCTACACCTTC
>TRBD2|.|TRBV7-9|TRBJ2-7
CASSLGSGSLYEQYF
TGTGCCAGCAGCTTAGGTAGCGGGAGTTTATACGAGCAGTACTTC
>.|.|TRBV10-3|TRBJ2-7
CAIIVSGTYEQYF
TGTGCCATCATCGTCAGCGGAACCTACGAGCAGTACTTC
>TRBD2|.|TRBV7-6|TRBJ2-1
CASSFPPVAGGPYNEQFF
TGTGCCAGCAGCTTTCCCCCCGTAGCGGGAGGGCCTTACAATGAGCAGTTCTTC
>.|.|TRBV19|TRBJ2-1
CASSNGDEQFF
TGTGCCAGTAGTAACGGTGATGAGCAGTTCTTC
>TRBD2|.|TRBV5-1|TRBJ2-1
CASSLGTSGAYNEQFF
TGCGCCAGCAGCTTGGGGACTAGCGGGGCCTACAATGAGCAGTTCTTC
>TRBD1|.|TRBV29-1|TRBJ2-7
CSVGGTGGSGEQYF
TGCAGCGTTGGAGGGACAGGGGGTTCTGGCGAGCAGTACTTC
>TRBD1|.|TRBV5-1|TRBJ2-2
CASSLDRGATGELFF
TGCGCCAGCAGCTTGGACAGGGGGGCCACCGGGGAGCTGTTTTTT
>.|.|TRBV28|TRBJ1-1
CASSLRGWAEAFF
TGTGCCAGCAGTTTACGCGGGTGGGCTGAAGCTTTCTTT
>.|.|TRBV5-4|TRBJ2-6
CASSFTKGREPPGANVLTF
TGTGCCAGCAGCTTCACCAAGGGACGGGAGCCTCCTGGGGCCAACGTCCTGACTTTC
>TRBD1|.|TRBV27|TRBJ1-5
CASSSSPPPGQGADSNQPQHF
TGTGCCAGCAGTTCTTCCCCACCGCCGGGACAGGGGGCAGATAGCAATCAGCCCCAGCATTTT
>TRBD2|.|TRBV5-1|TRBJ2-5
CASSLRLAGVETQYF
TGCGCCAGCAGCTTGCGACTAGCGGGCGTCGAGACCCAGTACTTC
>.|.|TRBV27|TRBJ2-7
CASSWANQLYEQYF
TGTGCCAGCAGTTGGGCTAACCAACTCTACGAGCAGTACTTC
>.|.|TRBV28|TRBJ2-7
CASSLGTVDSGYEQYF
TGTGCCAGCAGTTTGGGGACTGTAGACTCAGGGTACGAGCAGTACTTC
>TRBD2|.|TRBV15|TRBJ2-2
CATSPGLAGEDTGELFF
TGTGCCACCAGTCCGGGACTAGCGGGAGAAGACACCGGGGAGCTGTTTTTT
>TRBD1|few|TRBV10-1|TRBJ1-1
CASARTGAATEAFF
TGCGCCAGCGCCCGGACAGGGGCGGCCACTGAAGCTTTCTTT
>TRBD2|.|TRBV14|TRBJ2-1
CASSPLAGGDNEQFF
TGTGCCAGCAGTCCCCTAGCGGGAGGGGACAATGAGCAGTTCTTC
>TRBD2|.|TRBV25-1|TRBJ2-1
CASSDWTSGRTVYNEQFF
TGTGCCAGCAGTGATTGGACTAGCGGGAGGACGGTCTACAATGAGCAGTTCTTC
>TRBD2|.|TRBV10-3|TRBJ2-7
CAISDLAGRDRGAYEQYF
TGTGCCATCAGTGATTTGGCCGGGAGGGACCGCGGGGCCTACGAGCAGTACTTC
>TRBD2|few|TRBV4-3|TRBJ2-5
CASSQGIGGGEETQYF
TGCGCCAGCAGCCAAGGAATAGGCGGGGGGGAGGAGACCCAGTACTTC
>TRBD1|.|TRBV6-1|TRBJ1-5
CASRQGANQPQHF
TGTGCCAGCCGACAGGGGGCAAATCAGCCCCAGCATTTT
>.|.|TRBV6-1|TRBJ1-1
CASRSRPMNTEAFF
TGTGCCAGCAGGTCCAGGCCTATGAACACTGAAGCTTTCTTT
>TRBD2|few|TRBV28|TRBJ2-2
CASSCLAGVLPGELFF
TGTGCCAGCAGTTGTCTAGCGGGAGTCTTACCCGGGGAGCTGTTTTTT
>.|.|TRBV30|TRBJ2-1
CAWSAHYRSYNEQFF
TGTGCCTGGAGTGCTCACTACCGATCCTACAATGAGCAGTTCTTC
>TRBD1|.|TRBV5-1|TRBJ1-1
CASSLSLQGDFEAFF
TGCGCCAGCAGCTTGAGCTTGCAGGGGGATTTTGAAGCTTTCTTT
>.|.|TRBV28|TRBJ2-1
CASSLVFQGQGSYNEQFF
TGTGCCAGCAGTTTAGTGTTTCAGGGGCAGGGCTCCTACAATGAGCAGTTCTTC
>TRBD1|.|TRBV6-5|TRBJ2-7
CASSYGQGLDEQYF
TGTGCCAGCAGTTACGGACAGGGCTTGGACGAGCAGTACTTC
>.|.|TRBV7-9|TRBJ1-2
CASSLAGRVKKGYGYTF
TGTGCCAGCAGCTTAGCTGGCAGGGTGAAGAAAGGATATGGCTACACCTTC
>TRBD1|.|TRBV4-3|TRBJ1-2
CASSQVIRGDRGTNNYGYTF
TGCGCCAGCAGCCAAGTTATAAGGGGTGACAGGGGGACCAATAACTATGGCTACACCTTC
>TRBD1|few|TRBV7-2|TRBJ2-5
CASSPGTDQETQYF
TGTGCCAGCAGCCCCGGGACAGACCAAGAGACCCAGTACTTC